Listed here are 25 T cell receptor beta chains from one sample, sequenced in a study of blood T cells in healthy people across ages. Alongside a J-beta primer mix, a sample-barcoded 5' primer served in a second PCR lasting roughly 6 to 11 cycles. Each CDR3 protein gets one entry after TCRdb re-called the 5' RACE reads with MiXCR. The top ten hold less than 0.85% of the sample, which has roughly 1 million distinct CDR3 sequences, approximately 26% seen once. These sequences were also reported in another study, on T cells of mothers and their children.

Sequenced input: blood. The receptors come from a girl aged 2 to 9 in good health.

V usage is TRBV18 and J usage is TRBJ2-7; D might be TRBD1 or TRBD2, each matching 6 bases. This CDR3 has 16 amino acids. V shed 3 bases and J shed 2 bases, with 17 bases lying between them. Germline V gives CDR1 KGHSH, CDR2 LQKENI. The CDR3 loop is CASSPGAEGGPYEQYF. DNA for the CDR3: TGTGCCAGCTCACCGGGTGCGGAAGGGGGGCCCTACGAGCAGTACTTC.

This clonotype was observed a few times. The junction departs from the called germline gene at one end, perhaps through a read error. The chain has TRBV12-3 or TRBV12-4 and TRBJ2-5, with 12 bases lining up with TRBD1. CDR3 size: 13 residues. CDR3 in DNA: TGTGCCAGCGGGACAGGGGGCCCCATAGGTCCGTTCTTC. The encoded protein is CASGTGGPIGPFF.

This clonotype showed up just a few times. V and J are TRBV10-1 and TRBJ2-5; 9 bases are a match to TRBD2. The better agreement between TRBJ2-1 and the DNA end casts doubt on the J call. Germline V lookup: CDR1 WNHNN, CDR2 SYGVQD (reference sequence). The CDR3 is made up of 17 amino acids. The CDR3 here is CASSDFISSGKPNEQFF. In nucleotides, the CDR3 is TGCGCCAGCAGTGACTTTATTTCTAGCGGGAAACCTAATGAGCAGTTCTTC.

This clonotype was seen at least ten times. V usage is TRBV29-1 and J usage is TRBJ2-1, with no clear D. This CDR3 spans 10 amino acids. Germline V gives CDR1 SQVTM, CDR2 ANQGSEA. V lost 4 bases, J lost 6 bases, and 4 bases lay in between. In DNA form, the CDR3 reads TGCAGCGTTGCCTTCAATGAGCAGTTCTTC. Translating it yields CSVAFNEQFF.

This clonotype appeared a few times. The CDR3 bases are TGCAGCGTTGGCCGGGACAGCTCCTACAATGAGCAGTTCTTC. This translates into CSVGRDSSYNEQFF. The rearrangement links TRBV29-1 to TRBJ2-1; TRBD1 matches 7 bases. J lost 0 bases, V lost 4 bases, and 3 bases had no gene match. The CDR3 contains 14 residues. Per germline, CDR1 SQVTM and CDR2 ANQGSEA.

Remarks on this clonotype: Mismatch with germline at one junction end may stem from a read error. The CDR3 DNA sequence: TGTGCCAGTACAGTCAGAGGGCGCTCCCACAATGAGCAGTTCTTC. This translates into CASTVRGRSHNEQFF. The V gene is TRBV19, the J gene TRBJ2-1; D is perhaps TRBD2 (5 bases). This CDR3 comprises 15 residues. Looked up from germline, CDR1 is LNHDA and CDR2 is SQIVND (reference sequence).

The CDR3 protein is CASSSFRGSTGELFF. The DNA of the CDR3 is TGTGCCAGCAGCTCTTTCCGGGGGAGCACCGGGGAGCTGTTTTTT. This sequence joins TRBV7-9 and TRBJ2-2, with a weak D call TRBD2 (6 bases). Germline V gives CDR1 SEHNR, CDR2 FQNEAQ (reference sequence). This CDR3 has 15 amino acids. V lost 4 bases and J 4 bases, leaving 13 bases between the germline ends.

This clonotype has a handful of counts. This chain uses TRBV7-2 with TRBJ2-5; D gene unclear. Trimming cost V 1 base and J 4 bases, with 13 bases left between them. CDR1 and CDR2 (germline): SGHTA, FQGNSA. The CDR3 sequence is 15 residues long. The CDR3 reads CASSLVVGQPETQYF. The DNA of the CDR3 is TGTGCCAGCAGCTTAGTTGTTGGGCAGCCAGAGACCCAGTACTTC.

This clonotype was detected only a few times. J is TRBJ2-5 and V is TRBV7-2; TRBD2 agrees at 9 bases. TRBJ2-7 explains the end of the DNA better; the J call may be wrong. Looked up from germline, CDR1 is SGHTA and CDR2 is FQGNSA. This CDR3 is 17 amino acids long. CDR3 sequence: CASTAGFLAGHPYEQYF. As DNA, the CDR3 is TGTGCCAGCACCGCGGGATTTCTAGCGGGGCACCCCTACGAGCAGTACTTC.

This clonotype has a handful of counts. The V call is TRBV6-2 or TRBV6-3, the J call TRBJ2-2, with D maybe TRBD1 (5 bases). The V gene lost 6 bases and the J gene lost 2 bases, with 10 bases spanning the gap. The CDR3 spans 14 residues. The V gene's germline CDR1 is MNHEY and CDR2 SVGEGT. The CDR3 spells CASSQTVNTGELFF. The CDR3, as DNA: TGTGCCAGCAGCCAGACAGTAAACACCGGGGAGCTGTTTTTT.

The rearrangement joins TRBV29-1 to TRBJ1-2, with TRBD1 identical over 7 bases. The CDR3 extends over 20 amino acids. V was pared by 4 bases and J by 4 bases, with 27 bases of the junction left unmatched. Germline V lookup: CDR1 SQVTM, CDR2 ANQGSEA. CDR3 sequence (DNA): TGCAGCGTTGTTCCAGGGCGATTTGGGACAGCGACCGTAATCTTCTATGGCTACACCTTC. It is translated as CSVVPGRFGTATVIFYGYTF.

The chain has TRBV29-1 and TRBJ1-2; TRBD1 is a possible D gene (5 bases). CDR1 and CDR2 from the germline V gene are SQVTM and ANQGSEA. V lost 6 bases to trimming and J lost 6 bases, with 14 bases between them. The CDR3 has 12 residues. CDR3 protein: CSVRGVSDGYTF. CDR3 sequence (DNA): TGCAGCGTCCGGGGGGTTTCGGATGGCTACACCTTC.

The chain has TRBV12-3 or TRBV12-4 and TRBJ2-5, with 7 bases identical to TRBD2. Losses at the gene ends were 1 base for V and 4 bases for J; bases not matched to a gene: 6. This CDR3 contains 15 residues. The DNA for the CDR3 is TGTGCCAGCAGTTTAGTGCGGGAGCTTCCAGAGACCCAGTACTTC. It codes for CASSLVRELPETQYF.

This clonotype was seen more than once but under ten times. The CDR3 here is CASSVEQGWKAGNTIYF. The CDR3 DNA reads as TGTGCCAGCAGCGTAGAACAGGGTTGGAAGGCTGGAAACACCATATATTTT. The rearrangement uses TRBV9 and TRBJ1-3; D is perhaps TRBD1 (6 bases). V was pared by 0 bases and J by 2 bases, with 15 bases between. Germline V gene data show CDR1 as SGDLS and CDR2 as YYNGEE. The CDR3 is 17 residues long.

This sequence joins TRBV29-1 and TRBJ1-1, with D possibly being TRBD1 (5 bases). V lost 5 bases to trimming and J lost 11 bases, with 12 bases between them. There are 10 residues in the CDR3. Looked up from germline, CDR1 is SQVTM and CDR2 is ANQGSEA. The CDR3 here is CSVLGEEAFF. The CDR3 DNA reads as TGCAGCGTTCTAGGGGAGGAGGCTTTCTTT.

The chain couples TRBV3-1 to TRBJ2-7; possible D gene TRBD1, 5 bases. Germline V CDR1 and CDR2: LGHDT, YNNKEL (reference sequence). Trimming cost V 0 bases and J 3 bases, with 12 bases left between them. The CDR3 runs to 15 residues. CDR3 sequence reads: CASSQEGRTNYEQYF. CDR3 bases: TGTGCCAGCAGCCAAGAAGGGCGGACAAACTACGAGCAGTACTTC.

The CDR3 region has the DNA TGTGCCAGCAGTTTATCCGGGACACACACGGCGGGGGAGCAGTACTTC. It encodes CASSLSGTHTAGEQYF. This rearrangement joins TRBV27 to TRBJ2-1, with D possibly called TRBD1 or TRBD2 (6 bases each). The J call could be wrong; TRBJ2-7 is a better fit for the DNA end. Germline V gene sequence: CDR1 MNHEY, CDR2 SMNVEV (reference sequence). The CDR3 spans 16 residues.

This clonotype showed up just a few times. The chain joins TRBV7-9 to TRBJ2-7, with no clear D. Germline V gives CDR1 SEHNR, CDR2 FQNEAQ (reference sequence). Trimming shortened V by 4 bases and J by 3 bases, and 10 bases separated the two germline ends. This CDR3 has 13 amino acids. DNA for the CDR3: TGTGCCAGCAGCTCATCCGGGTACTACGAGCAGTACTTC. Its protein product is CASSSSGYYEQYF.

V and J are TRBV7-9 and TRBJ1-2; D unresolved. This CDR3 is 14 amino acids long. V lost 3 bases to trimming and J lost 4 bases, with 12 bases between them. CDR1 and CDR2 from the germline V gene are SEHNR and FQNEAQ (reference sequence). In DNA, the CDR3 is TGTGCCAGCAGCTTCGACATGCTTCGCTATGGCTACACCTTC. Amino acid sequence: CASSFDMLRYGYTF.

Only a few counts were recorded for this clonotype. The chain has TRBV14 and TRBJ2-7; the D is unclear. The CDR3 runs to 13 residues. The V gene lost 5 bases and the J gene lost 2 bases, with 10 bases spanning the gap. The germline V gene encodes CDR1 SGHDN and CDR2 FVKESK. The CDR3 DNA reads as TGTGCCAGCAGCGACGACGGACCCTACGAGCAGTACTTC. Translated, it gives CASSDDGPYEQYF.

This clonotype was seen a few times. The chain joins TRBV5-1 to TRBJ2-1; TRBD2 matches 10 bases. Trimming at V came to 0 bases and at J to 9 bases, leaving 12 bases not matched to a gene. The CDR3 is 17 amino acids. Germline CDR1 SGHRS, CDR2 YFSETQ. DNA of the CDR3: TGCGCCAGCAGCTTGGGATTTTATGGGACTAGCGCGAGTGAGCAGTTCTTC. Encoded protein: CASSLGFYGTSASEQFF.

The chain joins TRBV5-1 to TRBJ1-6, with D maybe TRBD1 (5 bases). Germline V gene lookup returns CDR1 SGHRS and CDR2 YFSETQ. The CDR3 totals 16 residues. Deletions cut 0 bases from V and 12 bases from J, with 19 bases between. CDR3 in amino acids: CASSLAEGQGAIPLHF. CDR3 in DNA: TGCGCCAGCAGCTTGGCTGAAGGTCAGGGAGCGATACCCCTCCACTTT. Combining the CDR3 with reference TRBV5-1 and TRBJ1-6 gives the whole variable domain KAGVTQTPRYLIKTRGQQVTLSCSPISGHRSVSWYQQTPGQGLQFLFEYFSETQRNKGNFPGRFSGRQFSNSRSEMNVSTLELGDSALYLCASSLAEGQGAIPLHFGNGTRLTVT.

This clonotype occurred once. The chain has TRBV5-1 and TRBJ1-1; D remains ambiguous. The V gene lost 2 bases and the J gene lost 0 bases, with 11 bases spanning the gap. The germline gives CDR1 SGHRS, CDR2 YFSETQ. The CDR3 is 15 amino acids. CDR3 sequence: CASSFELAVNTEAFF. In DNA form, the CDR3 reads TGCGCCAGCAGCTTTGAGTTGGCAGTGAACACTGAAGCTTTCTTT.

The J gene is TRBJ1-5, the V gene TRBV27; no firm D call. The CDR3 has 14 residues. The V gene's germline CDR1 is MNHEY and CDR2 SMNVEV (reference sequence). V was pared by 5 bases and J by 6 bases, with 14 bases between. The CDR3 reads CASSPDYEFQPQHF. CDR3 DNA: TGTGCCAGCAGTCCAGACTACGAGTTTCAGCCCCAGCATTTT.

This chain links TRBV18 with TRBJ1-1; weak D call: TRBD1 (6 bases). Germline CDR1 and CDR2: KGHSH and LQKENI. The CDR3 covers 15 residues. Trimming left V 5 bases short and J 8 bases short, with 21 bases between. CDR3 DNA sequence: TGTGCCAGCTCATCTCTACAGGGAGGGGGGCTGGAAGCTTTCTTT. Protein sequence: CASSSLQGGGLEAFF.